The entry below describes one T cell receptor (beta chain). This clonotype has a count of ten or more. The antigen it recognizes is unknown. Nothing much larger sits one base from this clone, and base qualities are not available. The sample comes from a study of molecular identifiers for immune sequencing clone quantification (dated by TCRdb to the late 2010s). Background for the entire study: For a replicate experiment, RNA from about 21,000 or 97,000 naive CD8 T cells was divided into five aliquots, of which four were sequenced. This methods study used CD8 T cells to benchmark TCR RNA copy counting and molecular-identifier clustering-based TCR repertoire sequencing (MIDCIRS).

The paper's findings and limits, for the study overall: Highly expanded clone sizes could be underestimated if identical TCR molecules share a barcode. Modeling indicated approximately 3.1 TCR RNA copies recovered per cell, compared with around 10 by digital PCR, which implies a capture efficiency of 25% to 35%. In CMV-specific effector cells, over 99% of molecules were held by clones above 20 RNA copies, whereas under 1% of molecules were held by such clones in naive cells. When barcode sub-clustering was not used, chimeric consensus sequences inflated TCR diversity, with chimeras reaching as high as 47%. A single cell's worth of spiked-in Jurkat TCR RNA was reported detectable even among 750,000 to 1,000,000 naive CD8 T cells.

Naive CD8 T cells, defined as CD8+CD4-CCR7+CD45RA+, were FACS-sorted into RLT Plus buffer on a BD FACSAria II. Some naive CD8 T cell RNA was split equally between MIDCIRS and a Smart-seq2-style 5'RACE protocol for a sensitivity comparison. Enrichment of CD8 T cells was performed with RosetteSep CD8+ T Cell Enrichment Cocktail and Ficoll-Paque, after which ACK red cell lysis was carried out. The library was obtained by PCR. Sequenced using an Illumina MiSeq. Purification of total RNA was performed with the Qiagen AllPrep DNA/RNA kit. Before analysis, reads from multiple sequencing runs of one library were combined. On the authors' methods: Only reads with exact TCR constant sequence were kept, trimmed to 150 nt, and grouped by their 12-nt molecular barcodes. Reads within each barcode group were sub-clustered using a 15% Levenshtein threshold, and quality-weighted consensus sequences were constructed for each RNA molecule. Non-functional sequences were filtered out, along with any lower-count sequence sitting one edit away from another sequence. On the basis of fitting two negative binomial distributions, barcode sub-clusters with fewer than 20% of the maximum read count were discarded. Using fastp trimming at Q25 and MiXCR clonotype assembly, TCRdb reanalyzed the public sequencing data and kept in-frame beta chains. Entries that share a CDR3 protein sequence are merged under the most common genes and DNA. The V and J calls follow TCRdb's processing rather than the paper's. For this sample there are approximately 40,000 distinct CDR3 sequences; approximately 18% appear just once. The ten most abundant clones make up around 7% of the sample.

The CDR3 spans 17 residues, from the cysteine through the phenylalanine. Just the 51-base CDR3 DNA is kept, in frame starting at base 1. CDR1 and CDR2 are drawn from the germline V gene (reference sequence): LNHNV, YYDKDF. V was cut back by 5 bases and J by 1 base, leaving a gap of 17 bases between them. The clonotype comes from a human donor in good health. Some libraries in this study had Jurkat cell RNA spiked in. The chain is encoded by TRBV15 joined to TRBJ2-2; the D call is tentative, TRBD1 or TRBD2, as each matches 6 bases. The material sequenced was naive CD8+ T cells from blood, with Jurkat cell RNA spiked in. The sample's cell subset or site label is to be understood as: FACS-sorted CD8+CD4-CCR7+CD45RA+ naive T cells. The nucleotides are TGTGCCACCAGCGGGGGGACACACTCCAGGAACACCGGGGAGCTGTTTTTT. The resulting protein is CATSGGTHSRNTGELFF.